One sample yielded the 19 T cell receptor beta chains listed below, sequenced in a study of blood T cell repertoires in COVID-19. Sequenced by immunoSEQ multiplex PCR; TCRdb stores in-frame clones only, minus some. The sample lists roughly 200,000 clones; approximately 80% were seen once. The sample consisted of peripheral blood. The receptors derive from a woman aged 80 or over with COVID-19, enrolled during active disease.

This clone was counted a single time. V gene TRBV3-1 (or the pseudogene TRBV3-2) combines with J gene TRBJ1-4; D unresolved. CDR3 length: 15 amino acids. Trimming removed 4 bases at V and 5 bases at J, with 14 bases between. CDR1 is LGHDT, CDR2 YNNKEL, per germline (reference sequence). As DNA, the CDR3 is TGTGCCAGCAGCCGGTCGGGAGGGAGCAATGAAAAACTGTTTTTT. As protein: CASSRSGGSNEKLFF.

The gene calls are TRBV14 and TRBJ2-7; TRBD1 matches at 9 bases. Germline V lookup: CDR1 SGHDN, CDR2 FVKESK. The V segment lost 2 bases and the J segment 4 bases; nucleotides outside the gene matches: 9. CDR3 length: 16 residues. CDR3 in DNA: TGTGCCAGCAGCCAACGGCTTGGGACAGGGTGGTACGAGCAGTACTTC. Encoded protein: CASSQRLGTGWYEQYF.

The chain has TRBV9 and TRBJ2-3, with a possible D match to TRBD2 (6 bases). The V end was cut by 4 bases, the J end by 2 bases, with 11 bases between. This CDR3 contains 14 residues. Germline loops: CDR1 SGDLS, CDR2 YYNGEE. In DNA form, the CDR3 reads TGTGCCAGCAGCCCCGGGACTTCCACAGATACGCAGTATTTT. Protein sequence: CASSPGTSTDTQYF.

This chain links TRBV5-4 with TRBJ2-2; D not resolved. The CDR3 covers 13 residues. Germline V gene lookup returns CDR1 SGHNT and CDR2 YYREEE (reference sequence). Trimming stripped 1 base from V and 6 bases from J, with 7 bases between. The CDR3 DNA sequence: TGTGCCAGCAGCTTGATACGGTCCGGGGAGCTGTTTTTT. Protein: CASSLIRSGELFF.

The chain employs TRBV5-4 and TRBJ1-2; weak D call: TRBD1 (6 bases). The ends were cut back, 4 bases at V and 2 bases at J, with 15 bases in the middle. Germline CDR1 and CDR2: SGHNT and YYREEE (reference sequence). The CDR3 spans 15 residues. The CDR3 DNA sequence: TGTGCCAGCAGCCAGAGAGAACAGGGCAACTATGGCTACACCTTC. Translated: CASSQREQGNYGYTF.

The J gene is TRBJ2-2, the V gene TRBV10-3, with no clear D. V was trimmed by 7 bases and J by 6 bases, leaving 15 bases between them. Germline loops: CDR1 ENHRY, CDR2 SYGVKD. The CDR3 sequence is 14 residues long. CDR3 nucleotides: TGTGCCATCACCAACCTAGTTCTGGCCGGGGAGCTGTTTTTT. It is translated as CAITNLVLAGELFF.

This chain connects TRBV9 to TRBJ1-2; D is unresolved. The CDR3 consists of 12 residues. Between the trimmed V and J ends, which lost 4 bases and 6 bases, there was a span of 10 bases. The V gene's germline CDR1 is SGDLS and CDR2 YYNGEE. The CDR3 coding sequence is TGTGCCAGCAGCCCCCAGGTAGATGGCTACACCTTC. It translates to CASSPQVDGYTF.

The chain links TRBV2 to TRBJ2-3; 8 bases are a match to TRBD2. V was clipped by 7 bases and J by 2 bases; unmatched bases: 8. This CDR3 spans 15 amino acids. CDR1 is SNHLY, CDR2 FYNNEI, per germline. CDR3: CASNGGLGTTDTQYF. CDR3 nucleotides: TGTGCCAGCAATGGGGGACTAGGAACCACAGATACGCAGTATTTT.

V gene TRBV29-1 combines with J gene TRBJ1-5; D not certain. CDR3 size: 14 residues. Per the germline V gene, CDR1 is SQVTM and CDR2 is ANQGSEA. Trimming shortened V by 5 bases and J by 0 bases, and 11 bases separated the two germline ends. The CDR3 region has the DNA TGCAGCGTTTCTCCGCAGTATAGCAATCAGCCCCAGCATTTT. Amino acid sequence: CSVSPQYSNQPQHF. The whole variable domain, filled in from reference TRBV29-1 and TRBJ1-5, reads SAVISQKPSRDICQRGTSLTIQCQVDSQVTMMFWYRQQPGQSLTLIATANQGSEATYESGFVIDKFPISRPNLTFSTLTVSNMSPEDSSIYLCSVSPQYSNQPQHFGDGTRLSIL.

The chain couples TRBV5-6 to TRBJ1-4; no clear D gene. CDR1 and CDR2 from the germline V gene are SGHDT and YYEEEE. Trimming removed 0 bases from V and 5 bases from J, with 11 bases in between. CDR3 length: 15 residues. The CDR3 region is CASSLGGRRNEKLFF. The CDR3 nucleotides are TGTGCCAGCAGCTTGGGAGGTCGTCGGAATGAAAAACTGTTTTTT.

The J gene is TRBJ2-3, the V gene TRBV28; 8 positions agree with TRBD2. Looked up from germline, CDR1 is MDHEN and CDR2 is SYDVKM. V gave up 5 bases and J gave up 4 bases; unmatched junction bases: 11. The CDR3 spans 16 residues. The CDR3 region is CASSTSRAGAADTQYF. CDR3 nucleotides: TGTGCCAGCAGTACCAGTCGAGCGGGAGCGGCAGATACGCAGTATTTT.

This clone has a single count. J is TRBJ1-2 and V is TRBV5-4; 9 nucleotides match TRBD1. The CDR3 is made up of 15 amino acids. Germline V gene data show CDR1 as SGHNT and CDR2 as YYREEE (reference sequence). Trimming removed 0 bases from V and 13 bases from J; junction bases left unmatched: 13. This CDR3 reads CASSLAGGQGKLGTF. The CDR3 DNA follows: TGTGCCAGCAGCTTGGCCGGAGGACAGGGGAAACTTGGCACCTTC.

This clone has a single count. The chain couples TRBV3-1 (or the pseudogene TRBV3-2) to TRBJ1-1; D is perhaps TRBD1 (5 bases). Germline V gene data show CDR1 as LGHDT and CDR2 as YNNKEL (reference sequence). The germline V and J ends were trimmed by 1 base and 8 bases, with 11 bases remaining between them. This CDR3 comprises 13 residues. In nucleotides, the CDR3 is TGTGCCAGCAGCCAAGGTGCGAGGACAGAAGCTTTCTTT. Translation: CASSQGARTEAFF.

The CDR3 nucleotides are TGTGCCAGCAGCCAAGTCGGGAGCGGGAGTTTCGGGCAGTACTTC. Its protein is CASSQVGSGSFGQYF. The chain combines TRBV3-1 (or the pseudogene TRBV3-2) with TRBJ2-7; the match to TRBD2 covers 8 bases. CDR1 is LGHDT and CDR2 is YNNKEL in the germline V gene (reference sequence). V lost 1 base to trimming and J lost 9 bases; unmatched junction nucleotides: 11. The CDR3 covers 15 residues.

This clone was counted once. The genes are TRBV5-1 and TRBJ2-3; 9 positions agree with TRBD2. The CDR3 consists of 16 residues. V lost 6 bases, J lost 1 base, and 9 bases stayed unmatched. Germline V gives CDR1 SGHRS, CDR2 YFSETQ. The CDR3 is CASKLAGPSGTDTQYF. The DNA for the CDR3 is TGCGCCAGCAAGCTAGCGGGGCCCTCCGGCACAGATACGCAGTATTTT.

The V and J genes are TRBV28 and TRBJ1-4, with TRBD1 as a possible D gene (6 bases). The CDR3 spans 13 residues. Trimming cost V 9 bases and J 8 bases, with 16 bases left between them. Per the germline V gene, CDR1 is MDHEN and CDR2 is SYDVKM. The CDR3 bases are TGTGCCAGTTTCACAGGGTATCAAGAAAAACTGTTTTTT. It encodes CASFTGYQEKLFF.

The chain combines TRBV3-1 (or the pseudogene TRBV3-2) with TRBJ1-3; D perhaps matches TRBD1 (5 bases). The CDR3 is 13 residues long. The V gene lost 4 bases and the J gene lost 4 bases, with 8 bases spanning the gap. Germline values: CDR1 LGHDT, CDR2 YNNKEL (reference sequence). The DNA of the CDR3 is TGTGCCAGCAGCCCCTCAGGGGGAAACACCATATATTTT. This codes for CASSPSGGNTIYF.

The gene calls are TRBV28 and TRBJ2-1; 13 bases fit TRBD2. Trimming took 8 bases from V and 7 from J; bases not matched to a gene: 5. There are 14 residues in the CDR3. Germline V gene sequence: CDR1 MDHEN, CDR2 SYDVKM. The CDR3 sequence is CASLGLAGKNEQFF. CDR3 DNA: TGTGCCAGCCTGGGACTAGCGGGGAAAAATGAGCAGTTCTTC.

V usage is TRBV4-2 and J usage is TRBJ1-2; D is uncertain. This CDR3 region has 13 residues. The ends were cut back, 1 base at V and 5 bases at J, with 8 bases in the middle. The germline CDR1 and CDR2 sequences are LGHNA and YNFKEQ. The CDR3 DNA is TGTGCCAGCAGCCAAGGAGGAGTTTATGGCTACACCTTC. The encoded protein is CASSQGGVYGYTF.